This T cell receptor beta chain was documented in a study of blood T cell repertoires in COVID-19. About the research overall: Collection of acute and convalescent COVID-19 samples took place in the United States, Italy and Spain.

Seattle participants joined during active infection and were tracked over time. In the original analysis: Scientists estimated how many nucleated cells there were by amplifying reference gene primers. Sequenced by immunoSEQ multiplex PCR; TCRdb stores in-frame clones only, minus some. V, J and clone size are those of that table, while D and trimming were read from the DNA. The sample shows 250,000 to 400,000 clones, about nine tenths of them seen only once. Germline lookup yields CDR1 MNHNY and CDR2 SVGAGI (reference sequence). The V gene end was trimmed by 2 bases and the J gene end by 2 bases; junction bases not matched to a gene: 3. The CDR3 is 15 amino acids.

Sequences were obtained from peripheral blood. The chain recombines TRBV6-6 with TRBJ1-5, with TRBD1 matching over 7 bases. This sequence originates from a woman aged 25-40 years with COVID-19, enrolled during active disease. The CDR3 coding sequence is TGTGCCAGCAGTTACGCAGGGGGAGGCAATCAGCCCCAGCATTTT. This codes for CASSYAGGGNQPQHF.